The 12 T cell receptor beta chains reported below all come from one sample, sequenced in a study of blood T cell repertoires in COVID-19. TCRdb keeps only in-frame clones here, not all; method: immunoSEQ multiplex PCR. Here the sample spans 270,000 or so clones, roughly 86% being singletons. Sequencing used peripheral blood. These receptors originate from a woman aged 25 to 39 with COVID-19, enrolled during active disease.

The genes are TRBV21-1 and TRBJ1-5; the D segment call TRBD1 is taken from the table without a DNA check. TRBV21-1 is listed as a pseudogene. This CDR3 comprises 17 residues. CDR3 protein: CASPIRDRVISNQPQHF. The CDR3 coding sequence is TGTGCCAGCCCAATCCGGGACAGGGTGATTAGCAATCAGCCCCAGCATTTT.

The chain combines TRBV5-4 with TRBJ1-1, with a tentative D call TRBD1 (5 bases). The CDR3 has 11 amino acids. Germline V CDR1 and CDR2: SGHNT, YYREEE (reference sequence). V was cut by 0 bases and J by 11 bases, with 8 bases left in between. The CDR3 DNA follows: TGTGCCAGCAGCTTGGGGGGGGACGCTTTCTTT. Its protein is CASSLGGDAFF. The complete variable domain, with remaining parts taken from reference TRBV5-4 and TRBJ1-1, reads ETGVTQSPTHLIKTRGQQVTLRCSSQSGHNTVSWYQQALGQGPQFIFQYYREEENGRGNFPPRFSGLQFPNYSSELNVNALELDDSALYLCASSLGGDAFFGQGTRLTVV.

The chain combines TRBV5-4 with TRBJ1-2; 8 positions agree with TRBD1. The V gene end was trimmed by 3 bases and the J gene end by 8 bases; junction bases not matched to a gene: 15. The CDR3 length is 16 residues. Germline V CDR1 and CDR2: SGHNT, YYREEE (reference sequence). CDR3 in amino acids: CASSSDRVSLREGYTF. As DNA, the CDR3 is TGTGCCAGCAGCTCGGACAGGGTGTCCCTGAGGGAGGGCTACACCTTC.

The chain combines TRBV6-1 with TRBJ2-7, with TRBD1 identical over 7 bases. The CDR3 contains 13 residues. V shed 3 bases, J shed 2 bases, and the junction held 1 base outside the gene matches. CDR1 and CDR2 from the germline V gene are MNHNS and SASEGT. CDR3 sequence: CASSETGTYEQYF. DNA for the CDR3: TGTGCCAGCAGTGAGACAGGGACCTACGAGCAGTACTTC.

This clone was seen a few times. This sequence joins TRBV5-1 and TRBJ2-3, with D possibly matching TRBD1 (5 bases). V shed 3 bases and J shed 5 bases, with 19 bases lying between them. CDR1 SGHRS and CDR2 YFSETQ come from the germline V gene. This CDR3 comprises 16 residues. The CDR3: CASSYPPAGSGDTQYF. In DNA, the CDR3 is TGCGCCAGCAGCTACCCCCCCGCAGGGTCCGGAGATACGCAGTATTTT.

The chain couples TRBV27 to TRBJ2-1, with D unresolved. Germline CDR1 is MNHEY and CDR2 is SMNVEV (reference sequence). The V end lost 5 bases, the J end lost 0 bases, and 8 bases lay between the germline ends. The CDR3 has 14 amino acids. The DNA for the CDR3 is TGTGCCAGCAGTCACCTGAGCTCCTACAATGAGCAGTTCTTC. This sequence encodes CASSHLSSYNEQFF.

V gene TRBV5-4 combines with J gene TRBJ1-1; 7 bases are shared with TRBD1. This CDR3 has 15 amino acids. Trimming removed 3 bases from V and 5 bases from J; junction bases left unmatched: 10. The germline V gene has CDR1 SGHNT and CDR2 YYREEE (reference sequence). The CDR3: CASSSGGTGETEAFF. CDR3 bases: TGTGCCAGCAGCTCCGGAGGAACAGGGGAGACTGAAGCTTTCTTT.

The chain carries TRBV2 and TRBJ2-7; tentative D call: TRBD1 (6 bases). The V end was cut by 6 bases, the J end by 0 bases, with 12 bases between. The V gene's germline CDR1 is SNHLY and CDR2 FYNNEI. CDR3 size: 14 residues. CDR3 protein: CASRLDRTSYEQYF. The DNA for the CDR3 is TGTGCCAGCAGGTTAGACAGGACCTCCTACGAGCAGTACTTC.

V usage is TRBV6-7 and J usage is TRBJ2-1, with TRBD2 as a possible D gene (6 bases). TRBV6-7 is sorted into the ORF group, with uncertain function. This CDR3 is built from 17 residues. Between the trimmed V and J ends, which lost 2 bases and 0 bases, there was a span of 14 bases. CDR3 protein: CASSYARDGSSYNEQFF. DNA for the CDR3: TGTGCCAGCAGTTACGCCCGGGACGGGAGCTCCTACAATGAGCAGTTCTTC.

J is TRBJ2-5 and V is TRBV7-8; 12 bases are shared with TRBD2. V lost 2 bases to trimming and J lost 5 bases; unmatched junction nucleotides: 12. Looked up from germline, CDR1 is SGHVS and CDR2 is FQNEAQ. The CDR3 has 18 residues. CDR3 residues: CASSLPRRLAGGKETQYF. In DNA form, the CDR3 reads TGTGCCAGCAGCTTACCCCGGAGGCTAGCGGGGGGGAAGGAGACCCAGTACTTC. The full variable domain, in which reference TRBV7-8 and TRBJ2-5 provide the parts outside the CDR3, is GAGVSQSPRYKVAKRGQDVALRCDPISGHVSLFWYQQALGQGPEFLTYFQNEAQLDKSGLPSDRFFAERPEGSVSTLKIQRTQQEDSAVYLCASSLPRRLAGGKETQYFGPGTRLLVL.

The rearrangement uses TRBV7-9 and TRBJ1-2; a weak D match, TRBD1 (5 bases). The length of the CDR3 is 16 residues. Trimming removed 4 bases from V and 5 bases from J, with 20 bases in between. Germline assignment: CDR1 SEHNR and CDR2 FQNEAQ (reference sequence). CDR3 coding DNA: TGTGCCAGCAGCTCCTTCGGGGGAAGAGTGGGTTATGGCTACACCTTC. Translation gives CASSSFGGRVGYGYTF.

This chain joins TRBV30 and TRBJ2-5; D may be TRBD1 (6 bases). Trimming removed 4 bases from V and 5 bases from J, with 35 bases in between. Germline CDR1 reads GTSNPN; CDR2 reads SVGIG (reference sequence). This CDR3 spans 20 amino acids. The CDR3 bases are TGTGCCTGGACCGTCGTTCCCAGGGGCCAAAAACAAGGGGTCCAGGAGACCCAGTACTTC. Residues: CAWTVVPRGQKQGVQETQYF.